This T cell receptor beta chain was sequenced for a study of blood T cell repertoires in COVID-19. The wider study: Samples representing acute and convalescent COVID-19 were sourced from the United States, Italy and Spain. From T cells, B-cell-depleted T cells, or PBMCs came the material, which was cDNA or gDNA.

In the study's own analysis: Nucleated cell counts were estimated from reference gene primer amplification. Repertoires were generated with immunoSEQ multiplex PCR, while TCRdb's copy carries only in-frame clones and drops some. From that table come the V and J calls and clone size; the DNA was used to work out D and trimming. The sample has 30,000 to 45,000 clones; around four fifths are singletons. Germline V gene sequence: CDR1 MNHEY, CDR2 SVGAGI. This CDR3 has 12 amino acids. This TCR derives from a man aged 55-75 years with acute or convalescent COVID-19. The V gene is TRBV6-5, the J gene TRBJ2-1, with 11 bases matching TRBD2. The sequenced material came from peripheral blood. This CDR3 is CSSGTSGSEQFF. The CDR3 DNA reads TGTTCATCGGGGACTAGCGGCAGTGAGCAGTTCTTC.